Each of the 18 T cell receptor beta chains below was sequenced from the same sample in a study of regulatory T cells in long-lasting Graves disease. Time point in this sample: newly diagnosed GD, antithyroid drugs for less than 3 months. Following extraction of RNA from PBMCs, that RNA was used to make the TCR library. Library construction for TCR beta used iRepertoire HTBI primers and Arm-PCR of CDR3 regions. TCRdb used MiXCR to reprocess the multiplex PCR reads, holding one entry per CDR3 protein. The sample consists of some 460,000 distinct CDR3 sequences, 15% to 20% of them appearing once. This sample was also put to use in a study of T cells in Graves' hyperthyroidism and ophthalmopathy.

The sequencing used peripheral blood mononuclear cells (PBMCs), collected at new diagnosis, from a patient treated with antithyroid drugs. These receptors were obtained from a man in his forties or fifties with Graves disease.

This clonotype was detected ten times or more. The V and J genes are TRBV5-1 and TRBJ1-3; D perhaps matches TRBD1 (5 bases). The germline gives CDR1 SGHRS, CDR2 YFSETQ. The V end lost 4 bases, the J end lost 0 bases, and 8 bases lay between the germline ends. The length of the CDR3 is 14 residues. The CDR3 bases are TGCGCCAGCAGCCACGACAGCTCTGGAAACACCATATATTTT. This gives the protein CASSHDSSGNTIYF.

This clonotype was seen many times. The chain uses TRBV28 and TRBJ2-4; D is unclear. The CDR3 runs 16 residues. Germline V gene lookup returns CDR1 MDHEN and CDR2 SYDVKM. V gave up 11 bases and J gave up 2 bases, with 22 bases separating them. The CDR3 DNA reads as TGTGCCTCCCAGGCCCGAAAGGGCTCGACCAAAAACATTCAGTACTTC. Amino acid sequence: CASQARKGSTKNIQYF.

This chain connects TRBV24-1 to TRBJ2-7; no firm D call. Germline CDR1 and CDR2: KGHDR and SFDVKD. The ends were cut back, 5 bases at V and 3 bases at J, with 4 bases in the middle. The CDR3 runs to 11 residues. CDR3 in amino acids: CATSVGYEQYF. The CDR3 DNA sequence: TGTGCCACCAGTGTGGGCTACGAGCAGTACTTC.

V usage is TRBV27 and J usage is TRBJ1-4; D ambiguous. Between the trimmed V and J ends, which lost 5 bases and 0 bases, there was a span of 10 bases. Germline V gene data show CDR1 as MNHEY and CDR2 as SMNVEV (reference sequence). This CDR3 comprises 15 residues. The CDR3: CASSENRATNEKLFF. The CDR3 DNA reads TGTGCCAGCAGTGAAAACAGAGCAACTAATGAAAAACTGTTTTTT.

This clonotype was counted ten times or more. This chain connects TRBV6-2 or TRBV6-3 to TRBJ2-7; D call uncertain. The germline V gene has CDR1 MNHEY and CDR2 SVGEGT. V was shortened by 6 bases and J by 3 bases, with 9 bases between the two germline ends. CDR3 size: 12 residues. The DNA for the CDR3 is TGTGCCAGCAGAGGACGGCGCTACGAGCAGTACTTC. Protein sequence: CASRGRRYEQYF.

At least ten counts were recorded for this clonotype. CDR3 bases: TGTGCCAGCTCACCATTAGGGACACCTAACACCGGGGAGCTGTTTTTT. Protein sequence: CASSPLGTPNTGELFF. V gene TRBV18 combines with J gene TRBJ2-2; maybe TRBD1 (6 bases). The V end was cut by 2 bases, the J end by 2 bases, with 12 bases between. Germline V gives CDR1 KGHSH, CDR2 LQKENI. CDR3 length: 16 residues.

The gene calls are TRBV20-1 and TRBJ1-1; weak D call: TRBD1 (6 bases). This CDR3 is 13 amino acids long. Germline CDR1 is DFQATT and CDR2 is SNEGSKA (reference sequence). Trimming took off 4 bases at V and 4 bases at J, with 13 bases between the two ends. The DNA for the CDR3 is TGCAGTGCTATAGGGGGGGGTGGCACTGAAGCTTTCTTT. Protein: CSAIGGGGTEAFF.

For this clonotype: Given a much more abundant clone one base away, this may be a read error. This chain uses TRBV20-1 with TRBJ2-3; the match to TRBD1 covers 7 bases. CDR3 length: 15 amino acids. Germline V gives CDR1 DFQATT, CDR2 SNEGSKA (reference sequence). CDR3 in DNA: TGCAATGCTAGACCCAGACAGGGCTTCACAGATACGCAGTATTTT. Protein: CNARPRQGFTDTQYF.

In its sample, this clonotype was seen many times. The rearrangement uses TRBV18 and TRBJ1-5, with 8 bases matching TRBD1. Germline V gene data show CDR1 as KGHSH and CDR2 as LQKENI. V lost 1 base, J lost 8 bases, and 4 bases stayed unmatched. This CDR3 comprises 14 residues. The CDR3 DNA reads TGTGCCAGCTCACCACAGTTGGGACAGGAGCCCCAGCATTTT. Residues: CASSPQLGQEPQHF.

The gene calls are TRBV29-1 and TRBJ2-2; D is unresolved. In germline, CDR1 is SQVTM, CDR2 ANQGSEA. V lost 6 bases to trimming and J lost 1 base, with 9 bases between them. There are 13 residues in the CDR3. CDR3 sequence: CSVDTGNTGELFF. CDR3 coding DNA: TGCAGCGTCGACACGGGGAACACCGGGGAGCTGTTTTTT.

There are many counts of this clonotype. The chain employs TRBV27 and TRBJ2-5, with 13 bases lining up with TRBD2. The junction had 13 bases not matched to a gene; V was cut back by 10 bases and J by 5 bases. CDR1 is MNHEY, CDR2 SMNVEV, per germline (reference sequence). The CDR3 has 16 residues. This CDR3 is CATRTSGSRIGETQYF. CDR3 coding DNA: TGTGCCACCAGGACTAGCGGGAGTAGGATAGGCGAGACCCAGTACTTC.

In regard to this clonotype: A much larger clone differs from this one at a single base, so this may be a read error. The chain joins TRBV27 to TRBJ1-5, with a weak D call TRBD1 (6 bases). CDR1 and CDR2 (germline): MNHEY, SMNVEV (reference sequence). The CDR3 is 14 amino acids. Deletions cut 7 bases from V and 7 bases from J, with 17 bases between. This chain's CDR3 is CASNSYPDRQPQHF. CDR3 DNA: TGTGCCAGCAATTCTTATCCCGACAGGCAGCCCCAGCATTTT.

The chain carries TRBV2 and TRBJ1-5; perhaps TRBD1 as D (5 bases). CDR1 is SNHLY, CDR2 FYNNEI, per germline. The CDR3 spans 14 residues. The V end lost 3 bases, the J end lost 3 bases, and 9 bases lay between the germline ends. The CDR3 nucleotides are TGTGCCAGCAGTGATTCAGGGTACAATCAGCCCCAGCATTTT. It is translated as CASSDSGYNQPQHF.

This clonotype was recorded a few times. This sequence is one base from a far larger clone and is likely a read error. The chain carries TRBV10-3 and TRBJ2-1; 7 bases fit TRBD1. Germline CDR1 ENHRY, CDR2 SYGVKD. With V trimmed by 3 bases and J by 4 bases, 15 bases remained unmatched. The CDR3 spans 18 residues. This chain's CDR3 is CAISDLPTGVLGYNEQFF. CDR3 sequence (DNA): TGTGCCATCAGTGATTTGCCTACAGGGGTTCTTGGTTACAATGAGCAGTTCTTC.

Only one count was recorded for this clonotype. This chain joins TRBV19 and TRBJ2-3, with D perhaps matching TRBD2 (5 bases). Germline V gene sequence: CDR1 LNHDA, CDR2 SQIVND (reference sequence). The ends were cut back, 5 bases at V and 6 bases at J, with 18 bases in the middle. CDR3 length: 15 amino acids. CDR3 DNA: TGTGCCAGTAGTGCGGGCGTCCTTGGGATCGATACGCAGTATTTT. It translates to CASSAGVLGIDTQYF.

This clonotype was seen at least ten times. The chain joins TRBV12-3 or TRBV12-4 to TRBJ2-7, with D maybe TRBD2 (5 bases). Trimming removed 7 bases from V and 6 bases from J, with 16 bases in between. The CDR3 has 13 amino acids. CDR3 DNA: TGTGCCAGCACCCTGGGAGCTCGGGGCGAGCAGTACTTC. This translates into CASTLGARGEQYF.

This clonotype was seen a handful of times. The rearrangement uses TRBV20-1 and TRBJ1-4; D not resolved. Per germline, CDR1 DFQATT and CDR2 SNEGSKA (reference sequence). Trimming left V 0 bases short and J 5 bases short, with 7 bases between. The CDR3 has 13 residues. The CDR3 loop is CSARDPINEKLFF. CDR3 DNA: TGCAGTGCTAGAGACCCAATCAATGAAAAACTGTTTTTT.

This clonotype was recorded many times. The chain uses TRBV20-1 and TRBJ2-7; the D gene could be TRBD1 or TRBD2 (5 bases each). The CDR3 length is 14 residues. Germline-derived CDR1 and CDR2 are DFQATT and SNEGSKA (reference sequence). Trimming shortened V by 7 bases and J by 0 bases, and 16 bases separated the two germline ends. CDR3 in DNA: TGCAGTGGTCTCCGGGACCAAGTCTCCTACGAGCAGTACTTC. This gives the protein CSGLRDQVSYEQYF.